The 5 T cell receptor beta chains below come from one sample, sequenced in a study of CD8 T cells in Susac syndrome. Reverse transcription of roughly 0.45 to 1 ug RNA used random hexamers. TCRdb reprocessed the immunoSEQ multiplex PCR reads via MiXCR and lists one record per CDR3 protein. The sample yields 73,000 or so distinct CDR3 sequences, roughly 95% seen once. The sample comprised CD8+ T cells from PBMCs. The source of these receptors is a human donor with multiple sclerosis.

This chain links TRBV10-2 with TRBJ1-1, with 7 nucleotides matching TRBD1. The CDR3 totals 16 residues. Germline assignment: CDR1 WSHSY and CDR2 SAAADI. After removal of 10 bases from V and 3 bases from J, the junction contained 17 bases not matched to a gene. Written as DNA, the CDR3 is TGCGCCACGGGACACAACGACAGGGAAGTTGACACTGAAGCTTTCTTT. Encoded protein: CATGHNDREVDTEAFF.

V is TRBV7-9 and J is TRBJ1-2, with no clear D. The V end was cut by 1 base, the J end by 6 bases, with 12 bases between. Germline lookup yields CDR1 SEHNR and CDR2 FQNEAQ (reference sequence). The CDR3 has 14 residues. In nucleotides, the CDR3 is TGTGCCAGCAGCTTAGTCACCAGTCAACATGGCTACACCTTC. Translation: CASSLVTSQHGYTF.

This clonotype occurred once. The chain joins TRBV27 to TRBJ1-2; D remains ambiguous. Germline CDR1 reads MNHEY; CDR2 reads SMNVEV (reference sequence). The CDR3 spans 13 residues. The V end lost 3 bases, the J end lost 8 bases, and 13 bases lay between the germline ends. The CDR3 sequence: CASSFGSPGGYTF. The CDR3 nucleotides read TGTGCCAGCAGTTTTGGCTCGCCTGGAGGCTACACCTTC.

The V gene is TRBV5-4, the J gene TRBJ1-2, with 10 bases lining up with TRBD1. The CDR3 has 15 amino acids. V shed 3 bases and J 2 bases; nucleotides not matched to a gene: 4. CDR1 and CDR2 (germline): SGHNT, YYREEE (reference sequence). The CDR3, as DNA: TGTGCCAGCAGCTGGGGACAGGGGCACAACTATGGCTACACCTTC. It translates to CASSWGQGHNYGYTF.

This sequence joins TRBV27 and TRBJ2-7, with 13 bases that match TRBD2. From germline, CDR1 is MNHEY and CDR2 SMNVEV (reference sequence). The ends lost 5 bases at V and 5 bases at J; junction bases unmatched: 6. This CDR3 is 15 amino acids long. In DNA, the CDR3 is TGTGCCAGCAGTCCACTAGCGGGAGGGCCCCACGAGCAGTACTTC. It codes for CASSPLAGGPHEQYF.